This TCR beta chain comes out of a study of blood T cell repertoires in COVID-19. Study-level information: The United States, Italy and Spain provided the acute and convalescent COVID-19 samples.

Source study methods: Reference gene primer amplification in the assay estimated nucleated cell counts. Only in-frame clones appear in the TCRdb table, and some are missing; sequencing was by immunoSEQ multiplex PCR. The V and J calls and clone size come from that table; D and trimming were worked out from the DNA. The table lists over 150,000 clones, 65% to 80% of them singletons. Unmatched junction bases numbered 1, after V lost 4 bases and J lost 2 bases. The CDR3 runs to 14 residues. Germline assignment: CDR1 WSHSY and CDR2 SAAADI. This TCR derives from a woman aged 45-59 years with acute or convalescent COVID-19. Input material: peripheral blood. The gene calls are TRBV10-2 and TRBJ2-3; TRBD2 agrees at 9 bases. The CDR3 DNA reads TGCGCCAGCAGTGTAGCGGGAGCCACAGATACGCAGTATTTT. It yields the protein CASSVAGATDTQYF.